This TCR beta chain is drawn from a study of graft-versus-host responses after intestinal transplantation (dated by TCRdb to the early 2020s). Looking at the study overall: Multivisceral, liver-intestinal, or isolated intestinal transplants were received by the recipients. Anti-thymocyte globulin induction was given to all recipients, followed by maintenance tacrolimus and steroids for two to four years. Graft-versus-host and host-versus-graft alloreactive T cell clones were tracked in the graft, circulation and bone marrow after intestinal transplantation using bulk TCR-beta CDR3 sequencing. To identify alloreactive clones, pre-transplant mixed lymphocyte reaction products were sequenced and compared with unstimulated pre-transplant donor and recipient T cells. A cohort of 24 intestinal transplant recipients, including one retransplant, was enrolled, and a few patients lacking pretransplant specimens were excluded. A peak of at least 4% donor T cells among recipient peripheral blood mononuclear cells was the definition used for donor T cell macrochimerism. Instead of going to the commercial service, samples from a few later patients were sequenced in-house on an Illumina MiSeq and processed with MiXCR. The paper's findings and limits, for the study overall: GvH clones were detected in recipient bone marrow, and some appeared earlier in ileal mucosa or blood, consistent with an intestinal mucosal origin. Conclusions were limited by the relatively low number and heterogeneity of intestinal transplant patients. Early after transplant, declines in HvG clones were associated with peak levels of circulating GvH clones. In patients with donor T cell macrochimerism, the allografts had high GvH to HvG T cell clonal ratios.

CDR1 and CDR2 are read off the germline V gene (reference sequence) as DFQATT and SNEGSKA. The CDR3 runs 11 amino acids, cysteine and phenylalanine included. The entry retains the CDR3 DNA only, 33 bases that are in frame from base 1. Comment on this clone: It lacks a known antigen. Base quality data are lacking; no much larger clone is found one base away.

The library was made by the immunoSEQ multiplex PCR assay. For most patients, genomic DNA was isolated with the Qiagen DNeasy Blood and Tissue Kit and sent frozen to Adaptive Biotechnologies for TCR sequencing. Adaptive Biotechnologies carried out high-throughput TCR-beta CDR3 sequencing of genomic DNA for most patients. The study's processing was this. Adaptive's ImmunoSEQ software supplied the TCR sequencing data for 15 to 20 patients, while MiXCR and VDJtools were used to process three other patients. CD4 versus CD8 sorting errors were corrected by removing sequences found in both subsets at a frequency ratio below 5:1. CDR3 nucleotide sequences shared by donor and recipient were removed because the origin of these sequences could not be assigned. To count as alloreactive, a clone needed at least 2-fold expansion over unstimulated cells and a minimum CFSE-low frequency of 0.002% (template counts) or 0.001% (read counts). A clone was considered mappable if detected in the sequenced pre-transplant spleen, lymph node, or MLR CFSE-low populations of the donor or recipient. The cumulative frequency of alloreactive clones was calculated as a percentage of all sequences, weighted by copy number. Drawn from immuneACCESS, this table holds only the in-frame rearrangements with V and J called that TCRdb kept. Clones are partly lost; checked studies trace under half to an unresolved V gene and leave the rest unexplained. The V and J calls and clone size are taken from that table; D and trimming were inferred from the DNA. This sample has 85,000 to 100,000 clones in its table, and roughly 90% of those were observed once. The ten top clones hold around 0.11% of the sample.

Per the publication, the time point label means: cells obtained before transplantation from donor or recipient. CD3+CD4+ and CD3+CD8+ populations were FACS-sorted from unstimulated pre-transplant donor and recipient cells taken from spleen or lymph nodes. The TCR comes from a human donor who received an intestinal transplant. This receptor chain uses TRBV20-1 and TRBJ2-1; the D segment could be TRBD1, given 7 matching bases. The material sequenced was unstimulated CD4+ T cells sorted from spleen or lymph node cells, taken before intestinal transplant. Here the CDR3 is given as CGGTAYNEQFF. The DNA sequence is as follows: TGCGGCGGGACAGCCTACAATGAGCAGTTCTTC.